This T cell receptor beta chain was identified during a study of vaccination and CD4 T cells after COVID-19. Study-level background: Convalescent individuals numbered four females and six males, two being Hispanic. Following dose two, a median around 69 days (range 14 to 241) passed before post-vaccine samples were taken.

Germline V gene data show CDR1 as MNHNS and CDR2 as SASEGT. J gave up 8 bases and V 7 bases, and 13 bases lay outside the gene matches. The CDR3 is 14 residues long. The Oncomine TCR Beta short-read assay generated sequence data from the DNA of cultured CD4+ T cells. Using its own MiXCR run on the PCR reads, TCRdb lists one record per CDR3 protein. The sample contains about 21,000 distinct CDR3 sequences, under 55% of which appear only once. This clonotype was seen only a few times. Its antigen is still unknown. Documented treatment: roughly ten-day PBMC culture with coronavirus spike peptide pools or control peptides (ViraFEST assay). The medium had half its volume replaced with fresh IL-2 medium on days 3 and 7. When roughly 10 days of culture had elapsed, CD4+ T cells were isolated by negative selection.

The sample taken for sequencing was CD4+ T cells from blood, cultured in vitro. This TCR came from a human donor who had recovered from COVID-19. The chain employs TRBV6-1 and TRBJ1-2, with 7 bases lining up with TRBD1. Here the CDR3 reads CASTMGQPTWGYTF. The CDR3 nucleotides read TGTGCCAGCACTATGGGACAGCCTACGTGGGGCTACACCTTC.